These T cell receptor beta chains were read from a single sample in a study of blood T cell repertoires in COVID-19. The repertoire was sequenced with immunoSEQ multiplex PCR; TCRdb's copy has only in-frame clones and lacks some. The sample consists of about 49,000 clones, around 85% of them appearing once. Sequencing was carried out using peripheral blood. Source of these receptors: a human donor in a cohort sampled during active COVID-19. Both conserved end residues are part of each CDR3. Each record gives: clone size, J gene, D gene, V gene, CDR3 DNA, CDR3 protein. A D gene is named only where the DNA matches it firmly. Only some rows state a clone size, as once, few, many or a class for expanded clones.

size: .; J: TRBJ1-2; D: .; V: TRBV6-5; DNA: TGTGCCAGCCGACAGTCCTTAACAACTAACTATGGCTACACCTTC; CDR3: CASRQSLTTNYGYTF
size: few; J: TRBJ1-5; D: TRBD1; V: TRBV6-6; DNA: TGTGCCAGCAGTTACAGGGACAGGGGTAGGCCCCAGCATTTT; CDR3: CASSYRDRGRPQHF
size: few; J: TRBJ1-5; D: .; V: TRBV6-5; DNA: TGTGCCAGCAGTTACTCGAGAGGAGGCAATCAGCCCCAGCATTTT; CDR3: CASSYSRGGNQPQHF
size: .; J: TRBJ1-5; D: .; V: TRBV6-1; DNA: TGTGCCAGCAGTGAATACATGGGCAATCAGCCCCAGCATTTT; CDR3: CASSEYMGNQPQHF
size: .; J: TRBJ1-2; D: TRBD1; V: TRBV28; DNA: TGTGCCAGCAGTCCCGGGACAGGTTACTATGGCTACACCTTC; CDR3: CASSPGTGYYGYTF
size: .; J: TRBJ2-1; D: .; V: TRBV5-4; DNA: TGTGCCAGCAGGAACTGGGGTAGCGGATCCTCCAATGAGCAGTTCTTC; CDR3: CASRNWGSGSSNEQFF
size: .; J: TRBJ1-4; D: TRBD1; V: TRBV19; DNA: TGTGCCAGTAGTTCCAGGGGGGACAGGGGTGAAAAACTGTTTTTT; CDR3: CASSSRGDRGEKLFF
size: once; J: TRBJ1-5; D: .; V: TRBV19; DNA: TGTGCCAGTAGGGAACAGGGATGGGGCAATCAGCCCCAGCATTTT; CDR3: CASREQGWGNQPQHF
size: .; J: TRBJ2-6; D: .; V: TRBV4-1; DNA: TGCGCCAGCAGCGGGCAGGGTGCTGGGGCCAACGTCCTGACTTTC; CDR3: CASSGQGAGANVLTF
size: .; J: TRBJ2-6; D: .; V: TRBV7-9; DNA: TGTGCCAGCAGCCCTGGACAGTCTGGGGCCAACGTCCTGACTTTC; CDR3: CASSPGQSGANVLTF
size: .; J: TRBJ2-7; D: .; V: TRBV10-1; DNA: TGCGCCAGCAGTGGTTCAGAATACGAGCAGTACTTC; CDR3: CASSGSEYEQYF
size: .; J: TRBJ2-7; D: TRBD1; V: TRBV28; DNA: TGTGCCAGCAGGATGACAGGGCCACCCTACGAGCAGTACTTC; CDR3: CASRMTGPPYEQYF
size: .; J: TRBJ2-7; D: TRBD1; V: TRBV9; DNA: TGTGCCAGCAGCGTAGGTGGTGACAGGGTAGGCGAGCAGTACTTC; CDR3: CASSVGGDRVGEQYF
size: .; J: TRBJ2-7; D: .; V: TRBV4-1; DNA: TGCGCCAGCAGCCAAGCGTCCTCGGCAGGATTCTACGAGCAGTACTTC; CDR3: CASSQASSAGFYEQYF
size: .; J: TRBJ2-7; D: TRBD1; V: TRBV11-1; DNA: TGTGCCAGCAGCTTAGATCGAGGGGGCAAATACGAGCAGTACTTC; CDR3: CASSLDRGGKYEQYF
size: few; J: TRBJ2-7; D: .; V: TRBV4-1; DNA: TGCGCCAGCAGACAAAACCGGGACACGGCCTACGAGCAGTACTTC; CDR3: CASRQNRDTAYEQYF
size: .; J: TRBJ1-1; D: TRBD1; V: TRBV30; DNA: TGTGCCTGGAGTTTGGGACAGTACGCGACTGAAGCTTTCTTT; CDR3: CAWSLGQYATEAFF
size: .; J: TRBJ1-4; D: .; V: TRBV5-5; DNA: TGTGCCAGCAGCACAGACAGCTACGGGGGGAAACTGTTTTTT; CDR3: CASSTDSYGGKLFF
size: .; J: TRBJ1-1; D: TRBD1; V: TRBV7-9; DNA: TGTGCCAGCAGCCCCCGGAACGACAGGGCCGCTGAAGCTTTCTTT; CDR3: CASSPRNDRAAEAFF
size: once; J: TRBJ1-5; D: .; V: TRBV5-5; DNA: TGTGCCAGCAGCTTGACAGTCAATCAGCCCCAGCATTTT; CDR3: CASSLTVNQPQHF
size: .; J: TRBJ2-1; D: TRBD1; V: TRBV7-2; DNA: TGTGCCAGCAGCCAGGGACAGTACAATGAGCAGTTCTTC; CDR3: CASSQGQYNEQFF
size: .; J: TRBJ2-7; D: TRBD1; V: TRBV18; DNA: TGTGCCAGCTCACCGGGGACAGTGAATCACGAGCAGTACTTC; CDR3: CASSPGTVNHEQYF
size: .; J: TRBJ1-5; D: TRBD1; V: TRBV5-5; DNA: TGTGCCAGCAGCTTATGGACAGGGGTCTCCAATCAGCCCCAGCATTTT; CDR3: CASSLWTGVSNQPQHF
size: .; J: TRBJ2-7; D: TRBD1; V: TRBV11-2; DNA: TGTGCCACCAGACTCACGACAGGGTCCGTCGAGCAGTACTTC; CDR3: CATRLTTGSVEQYF
size: .; J: TRBJ1-4; D: TRBD1; V: TRBV7-9; DNA: TGTGCCAGCAGCCACGACAGGGCCGTGGCTAATGAAAAACTGTTTTTT; CDR3: CASSHDRAVANEKLFF
size: .; J: TRBJ2-5; D: TRBD1; V: TRBV19; DNA: TGTGCCAGTAGTACTTGGGACAGGGCCAGGGAGACCCAGTACTTC; CDR3: CASSTWDRARETQYF
size: .; J: TRBJ1-1; D: .; V: TRBV2; DNA: TGTGCCAGCAGGGGCTCTATGAACACTGAAGCTTTCTTT; CDR3: CASRGSMNTEAFF
size: .; J: TRBJ2-5; D: .; V: TRBV5-1; DNA: TGCGCCAGCAGCCCGGACAACGACCAAGAGACCCAGTACTTC; CDR3: CASSPDNDQETQYF
size: .; J: TRBJ2-1; D: .; V: TRBV15; DNA: TGTGCCACCAGCAGAGTCGGCGGGGCTGAGCAGTTCTTC; CDR3: CATSRVGGAEQFF
size: .; J: TRBJ2-7; D: TRBD1; V: TRBV5-1; DNA: TGCGCCAGCCAAAAACTACAGGGGGCCGACGAGCAGTACTTC; CDR3: CASQKLQGADEQYF
size: .; J: TRBJ2-1; D: .; V: TRBV12-3/TRBV12-4; DNA: TGTGCCAGCAGTTTATACTGGCAGTTCTTC; CDR3: CASSLYWQFF
size: .; J: TRBJ1-5; D: TRBD1; V: TRBV2; DNA: TGTGCCAGCACGGGACAGGGTAATCAGCCCCAGCATTTT; CDR3: CASTGQGNQPQHF